This T cell receptor beta chain was identified during a study of graft-versus-host responses after intestinal transplantation. Study in general: As for transplant type, recipients had multivisceral, liver-intestinal, or isolated intestinal grafts. The study's findings and limits: Recipient bone marrow held GvH clones, some seen earlier in ileum or blood.

TCRdb's table, derived via immunoSEQ multiplex PCR, lists solely in-frame clones and lacks some. The table lists roughly 100,000 clones, approximately 93% of them singletons. CDR1 and CDR2 (germline): SGDLS, YYNGEE. The CDR3 is 20 residues long. J gave up 4 bases and V 0 bases, and 17 bases lay outside the gene matches. This clone has only one observation. Its target is unknown. This sample comprised unstimulated CD8+ T cells sorted from spleen or lymph node cells, obtained before intestinal transplant. This sequence originates from a human donor who received an intestinal transplant. The chain joins TRBV9 to TRBJ2-1; 9 positions match TRBD2. For the CDR3, the DNA is TGTGCCAGCAGCGTAGGGGGGGGGATGGGTAGCGGGGGCCCTTACAATGAGCAGTTCTTC. Translating gives CASSVGGGMGSGGPYNEQFF. Full variable domain (rest looked up from reference TRBV9 and TRBJ2-1): DSGVTQTPKHLITATGQRVTLRCSPRSGDLSVYWYQQSLDQGLQFLIQYYNGEERAKGNILERFSAQQFPDLHSELNLSSLELGDSALYFCASSVGGGMGSGGPYNEQFFGPGTRLTVL.